This T cell receptor (beta chain) was recovered during a study of brain metastases from non-small cell lung cancer (dated by TCRdb to the late 2010s). Background on the whole study: The study profiled the immune microenvironment of paired resected primary tumors and brain metastases from non-small-cell lung cancer patients.

A cohort of around 40 patients with surgically resected non-small-cell lung cancer, for whom both primary tumor and brain metastasis specimens were available, was included. The tumor specimens used were formalin-fixed, paraffin-embedded tissues taken from archives. Library construction relied on the immunoSEQ multiplex PCR assay. T-cell receptor beta chain repertoire sequencing was carried out together with a 770-gene immune expression panel. TCRdb mirrors the immuneACCESS table, restricted to in-frame sequences. Some clones are absent from its copies; in checked studies, under half trace to an unresolved V gene, and the reason for the others is unknown. Counted in this sample were around 2,200 clones; nearly 90% of them appeared once. In total, the top ten clones hold approximately 4.6% of the sample. Beyond this particular receptor, the publication reports: Compared with the matched primary tumors, T-cell clones appeared to be expanded in roughly 60% of brain metastases. TCR repertoires were found to be largely shared between paired brain metastases and primary tumors, although sparse T-cell densities were observed in the brain metastases. Lower T-cell infiltration was exhibited by brain metastases compared with primary tumors (P < 0.001).

CDR1 and CDR2 were assigned from the germline V gene as SGHRS and YFSETQ. From cysteine to phenylalanine, the CDR3 is 15 amino acids long. The sequence is cut down to CDR3 DNA, 45 bases in frame from base 1. After removal of 6 bases from V and 4 bases from J, the junction retains 8 bases not matched to a gene. Concerning this clone: Its antigen is still unknown. No quality values exist for individual bases; no much larger clone is one base distant.

What was sequenced was primary lung tumor tissue. This specimen's cell subset or site label, interpreted: primary lung tumor paired with brain metastasis. In this chain, TRBV5-1 is recombined with TRBJ2-2, with 8 junctional bases fitting TRBD1. This receptor was taken from a donor at least 40 years old with non-small cell lung cancer. CDR3 loop: CASTIQGVSTGELFF. Here is the DNA: TGCGCCAGCACTATACAGGGGGTTAGCACCGGGGAGCTGTTTTTT.